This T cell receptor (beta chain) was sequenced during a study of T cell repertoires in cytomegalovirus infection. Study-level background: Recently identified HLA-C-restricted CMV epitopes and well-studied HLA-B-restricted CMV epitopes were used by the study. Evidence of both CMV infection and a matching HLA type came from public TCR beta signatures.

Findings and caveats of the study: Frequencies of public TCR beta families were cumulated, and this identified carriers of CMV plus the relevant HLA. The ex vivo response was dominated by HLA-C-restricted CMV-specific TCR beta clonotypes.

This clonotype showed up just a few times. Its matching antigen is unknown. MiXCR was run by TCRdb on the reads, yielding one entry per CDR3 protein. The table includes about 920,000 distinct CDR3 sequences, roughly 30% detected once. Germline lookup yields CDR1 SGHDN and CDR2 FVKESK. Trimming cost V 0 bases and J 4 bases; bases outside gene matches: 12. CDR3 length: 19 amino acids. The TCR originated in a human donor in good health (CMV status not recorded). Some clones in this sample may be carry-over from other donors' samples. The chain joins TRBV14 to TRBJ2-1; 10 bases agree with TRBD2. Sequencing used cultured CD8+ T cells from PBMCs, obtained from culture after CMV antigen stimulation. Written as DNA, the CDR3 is TGTGCCAGCAGCCAAGATTTGTATACCGGGACTAGCGTTTACAATGAGCAGTTCTTC. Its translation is CASSQDLYTGTSVYNEQFF.